A single sample is the source of the 26 T cell receptor beta chains below, sequenced in a study of OX40 agonist ivuxolimab in advanced cancers. Profiled with immunoSEQ multiplex PCR; TCRdb holds only in-frame clones, not every one. The repertoire holds around 20,000 clones, roughly 70% seen once, with 20% to 30% in the top ten. The sequencing here drew on CD4+ or CD8+ T cells sorted from blood, taken in a trial of the OX40 agonist ivuxolimab. The receptors come from an adult with an advanced solid tumor such as melanoma, head and neck, liver or kidney cancer.

The V call is TRBV7-8, the J call TRBJ1-2; 9 bases align to TRBD1. The V segment lost 5 bases and the J segment 4 bases; nucleotides outside the gene matches: 8. CDR1 and CDR2 (germline): SGHVS, FQNEAQ. The CDR3 spans 15 residues. The CDR3 loop reads CASSPGTGYSYGYTF. As DNA, the CDR3 is TGTGCCAGCAGCCCCGGGACAGGGTACAGCTATGGCTACACCTTC. Full variable domain (missing parts from reference TRBV7-8 and TRBJ1-2): GAGVSQSPRYKVAKRGQDVALRCDPISGHVSLFWYQQALGQGPEFLTYFQNEAQLDKSGLPSDRFFAERPEGSVSTLKIQRTQQEDSAVYLCASSPGTGYSYGYTFGSGTRLTVV.

The chain uses TRBV7-2 and TRBJ2-1; 8 nucleotides agree with TRBD2. This CDR3 has 16 amino acids. CDR1 and CDR2 from the germline V gene are SGHTA and FQGNSA. Trimming cost V 0 bases and J 9 bases; bases outside gene matches: 10. The CDR3 reads CASSLARTSLRGEQFF. CDR3 in DNA: TGTGCCAGCAGCTTAGCGCGGACTAGCTTACGGGGTGAGCAGTTCTTC.

The rearrangement links TRBV2 to TRBJ1-4; D call uncertain. CDR1 is SNHLY, CDR2 FYNNEI, per germline. Trimming removed 7 bases at V and 5 bases at J, with 8 bases between. The CDR3 contains 12 residues. The CDR3, as DNA: TGTGCCAGCACGGATTTCAATGAAAAACTGTTTTTT. It specifies CASTDFNEKLFF.

The chain couples TRBV6-1 to TRBJ2-4; maybe TRBD2 (6 bases). The CDR3 runs 13 residues. V was cut by 3 bases and J by 6 bases, with 9 bases left in between. Germline CDR1 MNHNS, CDR2 SASEGT. CDR3 nucleotides: TGTGCCAGCAGTGAGGGGGGTGGAAACATTCAGTACTTC. Its protein product is CASSEGGGNIQYF.

This sequence joins TRBV4-1 and TRBJ2-1; D not certain. Germline CDR1 is MGHRA and CDR2 is YSYEKL. Trimming left V 4 bases short and J 9 bases short, with 16 bases between. The CDR3 has 14 residues. For the CDR3, the DNA is TGCGCCAGCAGCCCGACTGCTTTTGTTACTGAGCAGTTCTTC. Translating gives CASSPTAFVTEQFF.

The V and J genes are TRBV4-1 and TRBJ1-5; D is possibly TRBD1 (5 bases). This CDR3 region has 16 residues. The ends were cut back, 3 bases at V and 3 bases at J, with 15 bases in the middle. Germline assignment: CDR1 MGHRA and CDR2 YSYEKL. The CDR3 sequence is CASSQVHGTLNQPQHF. In nucleotides, the CDR3 is TGCGCCAGCAGCCAGGTCCACGGGACTCTCAATCAGCCCCAGCATTTT.

The rearrangement links TRBV28 to TRBJ2-3; 9 bases are a match to TRBD2. Germline assignment: CDR1 MDHEN and CDR2 SYDVKM. The CDR3 runs 17 residues. V was clipped by 5 bases and J by 2 bases; unmatched bases: 11. This CDR3 reads CASSPSPGLADTDTQYF. CDR3 nucleotide sequence: TGTGCCAGCAGTCCGAGCCCGGGACTAGCAGACACAGATACGCAGTATTTT.

V usage is TRBV28 and J usage is TRBJ2-1, with 11 bases lining up with TRBD1. Losses at the gene ends were 6 bases for V and 3 bases for J; bases not matched to a gene: 7. CDR1 is MDHEN, CDR2 SYDVKM, per germline. This CDR3 is built from 16 residues. Here the CDR3 reads CASSTWTGGFYNEQFF. In DNA, the CDR3 is TGTGCCAGCAGCACCTGGACAGGGGGCTTCTACAATGAGCAGTTCTTC.

Within the sample, this clone is medium-sized (0.01 to 0.1%). V is TRBV6-5 and J is TRBJ1-1; D is possibly TRBD1 (5 bases). Germline V lookup: CDR1 MNHEY, CDR2 SVGAGI. V lost 1 base and J lost 7, with 7 bases in between. CDR3 length: 12 amino acids. The CDR3 protein is CASSYWGGEAFF. DNA for the CDR3: TGTGCCAGCAGTTACTGGGGGGGTGAAGCTTTCTTT.

V is TRBV28 and J is TRBJ2-1; D might be TRBD1 or TRBD2, each matching 5 bases. The CDR3 contains 17 residues. Trimming cost V 4 bases and J 5 bases, with 21 bases left between them. Per the germline V gene, CDR1 is MDHEN and CDR2 is SYDVKM. CDR3 residues: CASSSLILGGPNNEQFF. In DNA form, the CDR3 reads TGTGCCAGCAGTTCGCTTATACTTGGGGGACCAAACAATGAGCAGTTCTTC.

The chain joins TRBV5-5 to TRBJ2-3, with 14 bases lining up with TRBD2. The CDR3 has 19 residues. Germline CDR1 and CDR2: SGHKS and YYEKEE (reference sequence). J lost 3 bases, V lost 2 bases, and 11 bases had no gene match. CDR3 coding DNA: TGTGCCAGCAGCTTCTACCTGACTAGCGGGGGGGAAGGAACAGATACGCAGTATTTT. It is translated as CASSFYLTSGGEGTDTQYF.

The genes are TRBV5-4 and TRBJ2-3; 10 bases are shared with TRBD2. V was pared by 0 bases and J by 0 bases, with 4 bases of the junction left unmatched. This CDR3 region has 17 residues. CDR1 and CDR2 (germline): SGHNT, YYREEE (reference sequence). CDR3 in amino acids: CASSLDGLAASTDTQYF. CDR3 DNA sequence: TGTGCCAGCAGCTTGGATGGACTAGCGGCGAGCACAGATACGCAGTATTTT. The variable domain in full, with the rest retrieved from reference TRBV5-4 and TRBJ2-3, is ETGVTQSPTHLIKTRGQQVTLRCSSQSGHNTVSWYQQALGQGPQFIFQYYREEENGRGNFPPRFSGLQFPNYSSELNVNALELDDSALYLCASSLDGLAASTDTQYFGPGTRLTVL.

V gene TRBV28 combines with J gene TRBJ2-7; possible D gene TRBD1, 6 bases. The length of the CDR3 is 13 residues. V was pared by 4 bases and J by 1 base, with 8 bases between. Germline CDR1 MDHEN, CDR2 SYDVKM. CDR3 amino acids: CASSYRVSYEQYF. The CDR3 bases are TGTGCCAGCAGTTACAGGGTATCCTACGAGCAGTACTTC.

V gene TRBV27 combines with J gene TRBJ1-1; D might be TRBD1 (5 bases). CDR1 MNHEY and CDR2 SMNVEV come from the germline V gene (reference sequence). With 3 bases removed from V and 1 base from J, the gap between germline ends came to 9 bases. This CDR3 is 14 amino acids long. CDR3: CASSFAQGNTEAFF. CDR3 coding DNA: TGTGCCAGCAGTTTTGCGCAGGGGAACACTGAAGCTTTCTTT.

There are a few counts of this clone. The V and J genes are TRBV28 and TRBJ2-7; TRBD1 agrees at 8 bases. CDR3 size: 15 residues. V trimming: 8 bases; J trimming: 3 bases; junction bases outside the gene matches: 12. CDR1 is MDHEN, CDR2 SYDVKM, per germline. CDR3 bases: TGTGCCAGCCGAACCGACCGACAGGGGCTCTACGAGCAGTACTTC. It is translated as CASRTDRQGLYEQYF.

This clone came up once. This sequence joins TRBV7-8 and TRBJ2-7; 7 nucleotides match TRBD1. Germline V CDR1 and CDR2: SGHVS, FQNEAQ. V trimming: 5 bases; J trimming: 3 bases; junction bases outside the gene matches: 7. This CDR3 has 14 residues. CDR3 DNA: TGTGCCAGCAGCCACCGGGACAGAAACTACGAGCAGTACTTC. Amino acid sequence: CASSHRDRNYEQYF.

The rearrangement links TRBV7-8 to TRBJ1-5; D is possibly TRBD1 (5 bases). The germline CDR1 and CDR2 sequences are SGHVS and FQNEAQ. The CDR3 loop spans 16 amino acids. V dropped 2 bases and J dropped 3 bases, with 14 bases sitting between them. The CDR3 protein is CASSLIGGSVNQPQHF. DNA of the CDR3: TGTGCCAGCAGCTTAATCGGGGGGTCCGTCAATCAGCCCCAGCATTTT.

In its sample, this clone was seen a few times. J is TRBJ1-6 and V is TRBV27; D not certain. This CDR3 is 15 amino acids long. From germline, CDR1 is MNHEY and CDR2 SMNVEV (reference sequence). Trimming removed 4 bases at V and 2 bases at J, with 9 bases between. CDR3 bases: TGTGCCAGCAGTTCGACGGTACCCTATAATTCACCCCTCCACTTT. Translated: CASSSTVPYNSPLHF.

This rearrangement joins TRBV6-5 to TRBJ2-3; possibly TRBD2 for D (5 bases). The CDR3 loop spans 15 amino acids. The germline gives CDR1 MNHEY, CDR2 SVGAGI. Between the trimmed V and J ends, which lost 1 base and 0 bases, there was a span of 8 bases. DNA of the CDR3: TGTGCCAGCAGTTACTTTGGACTCAGCACAGATACGCAGTATTTT. Its protein is CASSYFGLSTDTQYF.

This clone appeared once. V gene TRBV30 combines with J gene TRBJ2-3; D unclear. V lost 4 bases, J lost 7 bases, and 12 bases lay in between. This CDR3 region has 12 residues. CDR1 GTSNPN and CDR2 SVGIG come from the germline V gene (reference sequence). This chain's CDR3 is CAWILQGNTQYF. The CDR3 DNA sequence: TGTGCCTGGATCCTACAAGGGAATACGCAGTATTTT.

CDR3 sequence: CAWSGGGAGGFNEQFF. In DNA, the CDR3 is TGTGCCTGGAGTGGGGGGGGAGCGGGAGGCTTTAATGAGCAGTTCTTC. The chain recombines TRBV30 with TRBJ2-1; 9 bases match TRBD2. Germline CDR1 reads GTSNPN; CDR2 reads SVGIG (reference sequence). The CDR3 is 16 residues long. The V and J ends lost 1 base and 7 bases, in that order; junction bases with no gene match: 11.

The chain employs TRBV27 and TRBJ1-2, with D perhaps matching TRBD1 (6 bases). Germline CDR1 is MNHEY and CDR2 is SMNVEV (reference sequence). CDR3 length: 17 amino acids. V was shortened by 6 bases and J by 3 bases, with 23 bases between the two germline ends. CDR3 sequence: CASRPGGIPEPHYGYTF. Here the CDR3 DNA reads TGTGCCAGCAGGCCCGGGGGCATACCAGAACCCCACTATGGCTACACCTTC.

This chain joins TRBV28 and TRBJ1-1, with 7 nucleotides matching TRBD1. Germline loops: CDR1 MDHEN, CDR2 SYDVKM. V shed 4 bases and J 5 bases; nucleotides not matched to a gene: 13. CDR3 length equals 16 residues. The CDR3 here is CASSSSPDRVGTEAFF. The CDR3 region has the DNA TGTGCCAGCAGTTCCTCACCCGACAGGGTGGGGACTGAAGCTTTCTTT.

V and J are TRBV7-6 and TRBJ2-3; tentatively, D is TRBD1 (6 bases). The CDR3 length is 13 residues. Germline lookup yields CDR1 SGHVS and CDR2 FNYEAQ. Deletions cut 4 bases from V and 5 bases from J, with 10 bases between. CDR3 loop: CASSSGAGDTQYF. CDR3 DNA: TGTGCCAGCAGCTCAGGGGCCGGAGATACGCAGTATTTT.

CDR3 loop: CASSRFGEGSLGYTF. DNA of the CDR3: TGTGCCAGCAGTCGATTCGGAGAAGGGAGTCTGGGCTACACCTTC. The chain has TRBV2 and TRBJ1-2; D is ambiguous. The germline gives CDR1 SNHLY, CDR2 FYNNEI. The V and J ends lost 5 bases and 8 bases respectively, with 21 bases between them. The CDR3 has 15 residues.

This clone was seen a few times. This chain uses TRBV27 with TRBJ2-2; D gene unclear. The germline CDR1 and CDR2 sequences are MNHEY and SMNVEV (reference sequence). Trimming removed 3 bases at V and 4 bases at J, with 12 bases between. The CDR3 consists of 15 residues. This CDR3 reads CASSFLGYGTGELFF. In nucleotides, the CDR3 is TGTGCCAGCAGTTTCTTGGGATATGGCACCGGGGAGCTGTTTTTT.